The next 18 T cell receptor beta chains were all read from a single sample in a study of Ad26.COV2.S vaccination and SARS-CoV-2 variants. This table comes from immunoSEQ multiplex PCR, and its TCRdb copy is limited to in-frame clones, with some not included. The data hold a few hundred thousand clones, with around four fifths observed a single time. Described treatment: around 19 received Ad26.COV2.S at low or high dose, single or two shots; about 5 received placebo; per-sample allocation not given. It was on day 63 after the first vaccine or placebo injection that samples were taken. Sequences were derived from peripheral blood, sampled in a trial of Ad26.COV2.S vaccine versus placebo. The receptors originated from a person aged 18-65 years who received the Ad26.COV2.S COVID-19 vaccine or a placebo.

The chain joins TRBV7-2 to TRBJ2-7; 7 bases map to TRBD2. CDR1 is SGHTA and CDR2 is FQGNSA in the germline V gene. V gave up 1 base and J gave up 4 bases; unmatched junction bases: 7. The CDR3 has 15 residues. The CDR3 spells CASSLVRGEGYEQYF. The DNA for the CDR3 is TGTGCCAGCAGCTTAGTACGGGGGGAGGGTTACGAGCAGTACTTC.

This clone was found once. J is TRBJ1-1 and V is TRBV19; D is perhaps TRBD1 (5 bases). Germline V lookup: CDR1 LNHDA, CDR2 SQIVND (reference sequence). Trimming left V 4 bases short and J 5 bases short, with 17 bases between. The CDR3 loop spans 15 amino acids. The DNA for the CDR3 is TGTGCCAGTAGTAACCCTGGGGGAGGAGGGACTGAAGCTTTCTTT. Translating gives CASSNPGGGGTEAFF.

V usage is TRBV6-1 and J usage is TRBJ2-3; no definite D call. Trimming shortened V by 4 bases and J by 2 bases, and 1 base separated the two germline ends. The CDR3 has 11 amino acids. Per germline, CDR1 MNHNS and CDR2 SASEGT. Here the CDR3 reads CASSATDTQYF. The CDR3 coding sequence is TGTGCCAGCAGTGCCACAGATACGCAGTATTTT.

The rearrangement links TRBV5-5 to TRBJ2-7; D remains ambiguous. CDR1 and CDR2 (germline): SGHKS, YYEKEE (reference sequence). The CDR3 sequence is 13 residues long. V was trimmed by 0 bases and J by 0 bases, leaving 4 bases between them. The CDR3 region is CASSLVPSYEQYF. DNA of the CDR3: TGTGCCAGCAGCTTGGTACCCTCCTACGAGCAGTACTTC.

This clone has a single count. The genes are TRBV9 and TRBJ2-3; TRBD1 or TRBD2 may be the D gene (5 bases each). Germline V CDR1 and CDR2: SGDLS, YYNGEE. There are 16 residues in the CDR3. The V end lost 2 bases, the J end lost 0 bases, and 13 bases lay between the germline ends. The CDR3 loop reads CASSVFGGSSTDTQYF. CDR3 sequence (DNA): TGTGCCAGCAGCGTTTTTGGGGGTTCTAGCACAGATACGCAGTATTTT.

The chain couples TRBV18 to TRBJ2-7; D not resolved. The V and J ends lost 0 bases and 5 bases respectively, with 8 bases between them. Germline assignment: CDR1 KGHSH and CDR2 LQKENI. The CDR3 is 13 amino acids. DNA for the CDR3: TGTGCCAGCTCACCACCATCAGCCGACGAGCAGTACTTC. Translation gives CASSPPSADEQYF.

V usage is TRBV2 and J usage is TRBJ2-1; 8 nucleotides align to TRBD2. The CDR3 consists of 12 residues. The junction had 4 bases not matched to a gene; V was cut back by 9 bases and J by 6 bases. Germline V gives CDR1 SNHLY, CDR2 FYNNEI. The DNA of the CDR3 is TGTGCCAGTAAACGGGAGGGCAATGAGCAGTTCTTC. Its protein is CASKREGNEQFF.

The V call is TRBV5-1, the J call TRBJ2-2, with D tentatively TRBD2 (6 bases). CDR1 and CDR2 (germline): SGHRS, YFSETQ. Trimming removed 4 bases from V and 9 bases from J, with 16 bases in between. The length of the CDR3 is 14 residues. The CDR3 loop is CASSRDSTSRELFF. The DNA for the CDR3 is TGCGCCAGCAGCAGGGACTCCACTAGCAGGGAGCTGTTTTTT.

The chain has TRBV10-1 and TRBJ2-7, with D possibly matching TRBD2 (5 bases). This CDR3 has 12 residues. From germline, CDR1 is WNHNN and CDR2 SYGVQD (reference sequence). V lost 4 bases to trimming and J lost 5 bases, with 9 bases between them. The CDR3 DNA follows: TGCGCCAGCAGTGTGGACTTAAACGAGCAGTACTTC. Its translation: CASSVDLNEQYF.

The chain uses TRBV24-1 and TRBJ2-1; 11 bases agree with TRBD2. The trim removed 5 bases at V and 9 bases at J, leaving 5 bases unmatched. The CDR3 spans 14 residues. The germline gives CDR1 KGHDR, CDR2 SFDVKD. CDR3 region: CATSGRLAGTEQFF. The DNA of the CDR3 is TGTGCCACCAGTGGTAGACTAGCGGGGACTGAGCAGTTCTTC.

V is TRBV3-1 (or the pseudogene TRBV3-2) and J is TRBJ1-1; weak D call: TRBD1 (5 bases). Germline CDR1 is LGHDT and CDR2 is YNNKEL (reference sequence). This CDR3 has 14 amino acids. The ends were cut back, 1 base at V and 8 bases at J, with 14 bases in the middle. The CDR3 DNA reads TGTGCCAGCAGCCAAGTGTTCAGGGCTTCGGAAGCTTTCTTT. This gives the protein CASSQVFRASEAFF.

The chain combines TRBV6-2 or TRBV6-3 with TRBJ1-2; 11 nucleotides match TRBD1. Per germline, CDR1 MNHEY and CDR2 SVGEGT. V trimming: 2 bases; J trimming: 6 bases; junction bases outside the gene matches: 5. The CDR3 is made up of 15 amino acids. CDR3 protein: CASSYPPGQGDGYTF. The CDR3 DNA reads TGTGCCAGCAGTTACCCTCCGGGACAGGGGGATGGCTACACCTTC.

This sequence joins TRBV15 and TRBJ1-5; D gene uncertain. Trimming pared 3 bases from V and 10 bases from J, leaving 10 bases between. This CDR3 has 12 amino acids. Germline lookup yields CDR1 LNHNV and CDR2 YYDKDF (reference sequence). The CDR3 DNA follows: TGTGCCACCAGCAGCGGGGTAGGACCCCAGCATTTT. This codes for CATSSGVGPQHF.

This chain joins TRBV7-6 and TRBJ2-2; D is unclear. The CDR3 covers 15 residues. The germline gives CDR1 SGHVS, CDR2 FNYEAQ. Trimming removed 1 base from V and 3 bases from J, with 9 bases in between. The CDR3 sequence is CASSLEVGYTGELFF. The CDR3, as DNA: TGTGCCAGCAGCTTAGAAGTGGGGTACACCGGGGAGCTGTTTTTT.

V usage is TRBV6-5 and J usage is TRBJ1-5; D is uncertain. This CDR3 contains 15 residues. Germline lookup yields CDR1 MNHEY and CDR2 SVGAGI. V lost 7 bases and J 1 base, leaving 14 bases between the germline ends. The DNA of the CDR3 is TGTGCCAGCAACCGGGCCGGGAGAAGCAATCAGCCCCAGCATTTT. Its protein product is CASNRAGRSNQPQHF.

As to this clone: The junction and the germline gene differ at one end; a read error may be behind it. V usage is TRBV10-3 and J usage is TRBJ1-1; possibly TRBD1 for D (6 bases). The V gene's germline CDR1 is ENHRY and CDR2 SYGVKD. The CDR3 loop spans 13 amino acids. This CDR3 is CATSLGAGAKAFF. Here the CDR3 DNA reads TGTGCCACCAGTCTAGGTGCAGGGGCGAAAGCTTTCTTT.

J is TRBJ1-3 and V is TRBV3-1 (or the pseudogene TRBV3-2); tentatively, D is TRBD1 (5 bases). V was clipped by 7 bases and J by 2 bases, with 15 bases between them. Per germline, CDR1 LGHDT and CDR2 YNNKEL (reference sequence). The CDR3 has 15 residues. The CDR3 coding sequence is TGTGCCAGCACCGCGGGCGGGGGGACTGGAAACACCATATATTTT. Its protein product is CASTAGGGTGNTIYF.

V gene TRBV9 combines with J gene TRBJ2-7; tentatively, D is TRBD1 or TRBD2 (5 bases each). Germline loops: CDR1 SGDLS, CDR2 YYNGEE. The CDR3 runs 14 residues. Between the trimmed V and J ends, which lost 4 bases and 2 bases, there was a span of 13 bases. CDR3 in amino acids: CASSPGTFTYEQYF. In DNA, the CDR3 is TGTGCCAGCAGCCCCGGGACGTTTACCTACGAGCAGTACTTC.